This T cell receptor beta chain was sequenced during a study of human T cells and chemical hapten exposure. The time point was: pre-sensitization, week 0. Treatment in this sample: therapeutic diphenylcyclopropenone sensitization with weekly scalp DPC. This CDR3 is built from 13 residues. The germline gives CDR1 DFQATT, CDR2 SNEGSKA (reference sequence). The V end was cut by 5 bases, the J end by 10 bases, with 18 bases between. TCRdb processed the RACE reads anew with MiXCR; each CDR3 protein has one entry. This table holds 180,000 or so distinct CDR3 sequences, nearly 30% found once. The rearrangement joins TRBV20-1 to TRBJ2-1; D ambiguous. This material consisted of whole blood, taken in connection with sensitization to the hapten diphenylcyclopropenone (DPC). This clonotype was sampled from a woman aged 25-40 years with alopecia areata. Some clones in this sample may be carry-over from other donors' samples. The CDR3 DNA reads TGCAGTGCTTACAGTCGGGCCTACCTCGAGCAGTTCTTC. As protein: CSAYSRAYLEQFF.